This TCR beta chain derives from a study of T cells after yellow fever vaccination. TCRdb re-analysed the 5' RACE reads in MiXCR, keeping a single row per CDR3 protein. The data contain around 350,000 distinct CDR3 sequences, about 9.9% of them singletons. This clonotype has ten or more counts. Trimming took 5 bases from V and 7 from J, leaving 17 bases between them. This CDR3 has 14 amino acids. CDR1 SGHVS and CDR2 FNYEAQ come from the germline V gene. J is TRBJ1-1 and V is TRBV7-6; D call uncertain. This sample comprised PBMCs, obtained on the day of the first yellow fever vaccination. This sequence was found in a man between 18 and 35 years old who received the YFV17D yellow fever vaccine. DNA for the CDR3: TGTGCCAGCAGCCCCCGCGGGAGGTCCCATGAAGCTTTCTTT. It yields the protein CASSPRGRSHEAFF.